The 27 T cell receptor beta chains presented below share a single source sample, sequenced in a study of early T cells in non-severe SARS-CoV-2 infection. Using its own MiXCR run on the 5' RACE reads, TCRdb lists one record per CDR3 protein. The sample lists about 28,000 distinct CDR3 sequences; about 4.5% were seen once. This sample comprised whole blood, obtained at baseline. Receptor source: an adult who was a healthcare worker with PCR-confirmed SARS-CoV-2 infection or an uninfected control (not recorded which).

This clonotype was picked up many times. This chain uses TRBV19 with TRBJ1-5, with D tentatively TRBD1 (6 bases). There are 15 residues in the CDR3. Germline V gene sequence: CDR1 LNHDA, CDR2 SQIVND (reference sequence). Trimming took 1 base from V and 6 from J, leaving 13 bases between them. The CDR3, as DNA: TGTGCCAGTAGTATAGGGGGGGCGCTCGGTCAGCCCCAGCATTTT. Its protein is CASSIGGALGQPQHF.

This clonotype was recorded many times. The chain has TRBV27 and TRBJ2-7; D tentatively fits TRBD1 or TRBD2 (7 bases each). The CDR3 has 14 amino acids. Germline V CDR1 and CDR2: MNHEY, SMNVEV (reference sequence). With 1 base removed from V and 3 bases from J, the gap between germline ends came to 10 bases. The CDR3 DNA follows: TGTGCCAGCAGTTTATTCAGGGGGGGCTACGAGCAGTACTTC. Encoded protein: CASSLFRGGYEQYF.

This clonotype has at least ten counts. This rearrangement joins TRBV5-6 to TRBJ2-2, with 7 bases that match TRBD1. The CDR3 contains 16 residues. Per the germline V gene, CDR1 is SGHDT and CDR2 is YYEEEE. Germline trimming cut 0 bases from V and 3 bases from J; bases unmatched to any gene: 5. CDR3 in DNA: TGTGCCAGCAGCTTGGTGGGGGACAGCTACACCGGGGAGCTGTTTTTT. Encoded protein: CASSLVGDSYTGELFF.

This clonotype was observed many times. This chain uses TRBV7-2 with TRBJ1-1; 7 bases are a match to TRBD1. CDR3 length: 14 amino acids. V was pared by 7 bases and J by 5 bases, with 10 bases of the junction left unmatched. Looked up from germline, CDR1 is SGHTA and CDR2 is FQGNSA. The CDR3 loop reads CASTQQGFGTEAFF. The DNA for the CDR3 is TGTGCCAGCACCCAACAGGGGTTTGGAACTGAAGCTTTCTTT.

In its sample, this clonotype was seen a few times. CDR3 bases: TGTGCCAGCAGGACGGGACAGATCGGAAACACCATATATTTT. It translates to CASRTGQIGNTIYF. The V call is TRBV7-2, the J call TRBJ1-3; 7 nucleotides agree with TRBD1. The CDR3 is 14 residues long. Losses at the gene ends were 6 bases for V and 4 bases for J; bases not matched to a gene: 6. The germline CDR1 and CDR2 sequences are SGHTA and FQGNSA. The full variable domain, completed using reference TRBV7-2 and TRBJ1-3, is GAGVSQSPSNKVTEKGKDVELRCDPISGHTALYWYRQSLGQGLEFLIYFQGNSAPDKSGLPSDRFSAERTGGSVSTLTIQRTQQEDSAVYLCASRTGQIGNTIYFGEGSWLTVV.

This clonotype has a count of ten or more. The rearrangement uses TRBV12-3 or TRBV12-4 and TRBJ2-3, with TRBD1 matching 7 bases. CDR3 length: 15 amino acids. With 11 bases clipped from V and 0 bases from J, the junction kept 11 bases outside the gene matches. CDR3 amino acids: CAVHLGQDSTDTQYF. CDR3 sequence (DNA): TGTGCCGTCCATTTAGGACAGGATAGCACAGATACGCAGTATTTT.

Ten or more counts support this clonotype. The V gene is TRBV6-1, the J gene TRBJ2-5; 7 bases align to TRBD2. Trimming cost V 4 bases and J 1 base; bases outside gene matches: 9. CDR1 and CDR2 (germline): MNHNS, SASEGT. The CDR3 loop spans 16 amino acids. The CDR3 sequence: CASSALTLAGQETQYF. The CDR3 coding sequence is TGTGCCAGCAGTGCCCTCACGTTAGCGGGCCAAGAGACCCAGTACTTC.

This clonotype was recorded many times. This chain connects TRBV2 to TRBJ2-7; D not certain. CDR1 and CDR2 (germline): SNHLY, FYNNEI. This CDR3 is built from 13 residues. With 0 bases removed from V and 7 bases from J, the gap between germline ends came to 10 bases. The CDR3 sequence: CASSEAGWQEQYF. The CDR3 DNA sequence: TGTGCCAGCAGTGAAGCGGGATGGCAGGAGCAGTACTTC.

This clonotype appeared many times. The CDR3 DNA sequence: TGTGCCAGCAGCTTTACAGGGCTCCGTGAAGAGACCCAGTACTTC. This translates into CASSFTGLREETQYF. The rearrangement links TRBV7-2 to TRBJ2-5, with D possibly TRBD1 on 6 matching bases. The CDR3 is made up of 15 amino acids. Germline CDR1 is SGHTA and CDR2 is FQGNSA. Trimming pared 3 bases from V and 3 bases from J, leaving 14 bases between.

Ten or more counts support this clonotype. CDR3 loop: CSVSPDRGTEAFF. CDR3 nucleotides: TGCAGCGTGAGCCCGGACAGGGGCACTGAAGCTTTCTTT. This chain links TRBV29-1 with TRBJ1-1, with 9 bases lining up with TRBD1. The germline CDR1 and CDR2 sequences are SQVTM and ANQGSEA. The CDR3 has 13 residues. V shed 6 bases and J 4 bases; nucleotides not matched to a gene: 6.

This clonotype occurred many times. The gene calls are TRBV7-3 and TRBJ2-2; perhaps D is TRBD1 or TRBD2 (5 bases each). CDR3 length: 16 residues. Deletions cut 2 bases from V and 6 bases from J, with 16 bases between. From germline, CDR1 is SGHTA and CDR2 FQGTGA. In nucleotides, the CDR3 is TGTGCCAGCAGCTTAGAAGGCAGGGTGGGAGCCGGGGAGCTGTTTTTT. The encoded protein is CASSLEGRVGAGELFF.

Of note for this clonotype: This may stem from a read error, because a much larger clone lies one nucleotide away. This chain links TRBV5-1 with TRBJ2-5; D possibly corresponds to TRBD2 (6 bases). This CDR3 is 15 amino acids long. Germline values: CDR1 SGHRS, CDR2 YFSETQ. The CDR3 region has the DNA TGCGCCTGCAGCTTGTATGTGGGAGGCGAGGAGACCCAGTACTTC. Protein sequence: CACSLYVGGEETQYF.

At least ten counts were recorded for this clonotype. The V gene is TRBV5-1, the J gene TRBJ2-7; D remains unclear. Germline loops: CDR1 SGHRS, CDR2 YFSETQ. V was shortened by 4 bases and J by 0 bases, with 11 bases between the two germline ends. This CDR3 has 14 residues. The CDR3 coding sequence is TGCGCCAGCAGCAAGGACGGGTACTCCTACGAGCAGTACTTC. Translated, it gives CASSKDGYSYEQYF. The full variable domain, with the rest looked up from reference TRBV5-1 and TRBJ2-7, is KAGVTQTPRYLIKTRGQQVTLSCSPISGHRSVSWYQQTPGQGLQFLFEYFSETQRNKGNFPGRFSGRQFSNSRSEMNVSTLELGDSALYLCASSKDGYSYEQYFGPGTRLTVT.

This clonotype was seen many times. The chain employs TRBV5-1 and TRBJ1-4; D is ambiguous. This CDR3 has 13 amino acids. In germline, CDR1 is SGHRS, CDR2 YFSETQ. V was cut by 2 bases and J by 5 bases, with 7 bases left in between. In DNA form, the CDR3 reads TGCGCCAGCAGCTTTTCTGGGAATGAAAAACTGTTTTTT. Translation gives CASSFSGNEKLFF.

V is TRBV24-1 and J is TRBJ2-1, with 9 bases fitting TRBD2. The CDR3 extends over 17 amino acids. The trim removed 12 bases at V and 0 bases at J, leaving 14 bases unmatched. Germline V gene sequence: CDR1 KGHDR, CDR2 SFDVKD. CDR3 bases: TGTGCCTCCTCGTCCAGCGGGAGGTATAGCTCCTACAATGAGCAGTTCTTC. It codes for CASSSSGRYSSYNEQFF.

The sample holds many counts of this clonotype. This rearrangement joins TRBV5-1 to TRBJ2-7, with TRBD1 matching 7 bases. Germline loops: CDR1 SGHRS, CDR2 YFSETQ. V shed 4 bases and J 2 bases; nucleotides not matched to a gene: 6. CDR3 length: 14 residues. The DNA for the CDR3 is TGCGCCAGCAGCATTGACAGGGAGCCCTACGAGCAGTACTTC. This codes for CASSIDREPYEQYF.

This clonotype came up many times. The chain links TRBV5-8 to TRBJ2-1, with TRBD1 as a possible D gene (6 bases). V shed 10 bases and J shed 10 bases, with 24 bases lying between them. This CDR3 has 14 amino acids. The V gene's germline CDR1 is SGHTS and CDR2 YDEGEE. CDR3 DNA: TGTGCCGGGGAACCAAGGACAGTCCCTCTAGAGCAGTTCTTC. Protein sequence: CAGEPRTVPLEQFF.

This clonotype was observed a handful of times. This sequence joins TRBV12-3 or TRBV12-4 and TRBJ2-1; 13 nucleotides align to TRBD2. With V trimmed by 6 bases and J by 12 bases, 14 bases remained unmatched. CDR3 length: 16 amino acids. CDR3 sequence reads: CASSAPTSGRDLGQFF. CDR3 coding DNA: TGTGCCAGCAGCGCACCTACTAGCGGGAGGGACCTTGGGCAGTTCTTC.

This clonotype came up a few times. The V call is TRBV29-1, the J call TRBJ2-7; D uncertain. The CDR3 sequence is 12 residues long. Trimming stripped 6 bases from V and 2 bases from J, with 11 bases between. Germline V gives CDR1 SQVTM, CDR2 ANQGSEA. The CDR3 region has the DNA TGCAGCGTCACGACGGCCGCCTACGAGCAGTACTTC. Protein product: CSVTTAAYEQYF.

This clonotype has ten or more counts. The chain joins TRBV30 to TRBJ2-7, with 7 positions matching TRBD1. The CDR3 sequence is 14 residues long. V was clipped by 4 bases and J by 6 bases; unmatched bases: 12. Germline CDR1 and CDR2: GTSNPN and SVGIG (reference sequence). The CDR3 sequence is CAWILRGQTREQYF. CDR3 coding DNA: TGTGCCTGGATCCTCCGGGGACAGACTCGCGAGCAGTACTTC.

This clonotype was detected ten times or more. This chain links TRBV7-2 with TRBJ2-5; perhaps D is TRBD1 or TRBD2 (5 bases each). The CDR3 consists of 15 residues. The ends were cut back, 5 bases at V and 1 base at J, with 14 bases in the middle. Looked up from germline, CDR1 is SGHTA and CDR2 is FQGNSA. As DNA, the CDR3 is TGTGCCAGCAGCCCTCCGGGACGGAGCCAAGAGACCCAGTACTTC. This gives the protein CASSPPGRSQETQYF.

This clonotype was seen at least ten times. The chain joins TRBV9 to TRBJ2-7; a possible D gene is TRBD1 (6 bases). The germline gives CDR1 SGDLS, CDR2 YYNGEE. V lost 4 bases to trimming and J lost 6 bases, with 14 bases between them. The CDR3 spans 13 residues. CDR3 sequence (DNA): TGTGCCAGCAGCTCCGGACAGCCTACCGAGCAGTACTTC. It specifies CASSSGQPTEQYF.

V and J are TRBV18 and TRBJ2-7; unclear D gene. Germline V lookup: CDR1 KGHSH, CDR2 LQKENI. This CDR3 has 13 residues. Trimming shortened V by 4 bases and J by 6 bases, and 13 bases separated the two germline ends. CDR3 nucleotides: TGTGCCAGCTCACGAGCGCAGGAAAGCGAGCAGTACTTC. Its translation is CASSRAQESEQYF.

V and J are TRBV29-1 and TRBJ2-5; 9 bases line up with TRBD1. J was trimmed by 4 bases and V by 1 base; bases with no gene match: 10. Germline assignment: CDR1 SQVTM and CDR2 ANQGSEA. The CDR3 loop spans 16 amino acids. CDR3 bases: TGCAGCGTTGAAGGGACAGGGGATGGTCAACGAGAGACCCAGTACTTC. Its translation: CSVEGTGDGQRETQYF.

This rearrangement joins TRBV28 to TRBJ1-2; no clear D gene. From germline, CDR1 is MDHEN and CDR2 SYDVKM. The CDR3 loop spans 11 amino acids. Trimming pared 3 bases from V and 6 bases from J, leaving 5 bases between. CDR3 in amino acids: CASSFRDGYTF. As DNA, the CDR3 is TGTGCCAGCAGTTTCCGGGATGGCTACACCTTC.

The chain combines TRBV5-4 with TRBJ2-5; unclear D gene. From germline, CDR1 is SGHNT and CDR2 YYREEE (reference sequence). The CDR3 runs to 13 residues. V was cut by 6 bases and J by 1 base, with 10 bases left in between. CDR3 amino acids: CASKWISQETQYF. The CDR3 DNA reads as TGTGCCAGCAAGTGGATATCCCAAGAGACCCAGTACTTC.

The table lists this clonotype with a few counts. The chain joins TRBV7-6 to TRBJ2-7; tentative D call: TRBD2 (6 bases). V dropped 4 bases and J dropped 4 bases, with 23 bases sitting between them. This CDR3 is 17 amino acids long. Germline CDR1 is SGHVS and CDR2 is FNYEAQ. The CDR3 bases are TGTGCCAGCAGCTCCTACGTCACCGGGACTGCGGGGTACGAGCAGTACTTC. It specifies CASSSYVTGTAGYEQYF.